This is a list of T cell receptor beta chains from one sample in a study of shared clonotypes between healthy human individuals. Data came from immunoSEQ multiplex PCR; TCRdb stores just in-frame clones and leaves some out. Here the sample spans approximately 2.1 million clones, 85% to 95% being singletons. Sequenced sample: naive CD4+ T cells from PBMCs. The receptors were gathered from a man aged 18 to 35 in good health. Some clones in this sample may be carry-over from other donors' samples. Each CDR3 is given with its conserved first and last residue. The D gene is left open where the match is weak. Size is stated for part of the rows, as once, few or many counts, or as a class when the clone is expanded.

. TRBJ1-1 . 14 TRBV30 CAWIPGLTNTEAFF TGTGCCTGGATCCCAGGGCTGACGAACACTGAAGCTTTCTTT
. TRBJ2-7 . 14 TRBV19 CASRDTGRSYEQYF TGTGCCAGTAGAGACACAGGGAGGTCCTACGAGCAGTACTTC
. TRBJ2-7 . 12 TRBV9 CASSVEAGTQYF TGTGCCAGCAGCGTAGAAGCGGGTACGCAGTACTTC
. TRBJ2-7 . 18 TRBV11-2 CASLRVRGNQRNLYEQYF TGTGCCAGCCTTCGTGTTCGAGGGAATCAACGAAACCTCTACGAGCAGTACTTC
. TRBJ2-1 . 17 TRBV5-1 CASSVVPTVSSYNEQFF TGCGCCAGCAGCGTGGTCCCGACGGTCAGCTCCTACAATGAGCAGTTCTTC
. TRBJ2-5 . 13 TRBV30 CAWTGDGYETQYF TGTGCCTGGACAGGGGACGGGTATGAGACCCAGTACTTC
. TRBJ1-5 . 15 TRBV28 CASSSPGGGSQPQHF TGTGCCAGCAGTTCCCCGGGGGGGGGAAGTCAGCCCCAGCATTTT
. TRBJ2-5 . 17 TRBV15 CATSRRPGEYGEETQYF TGTGCCACCAGCAGGCGCCCGGGCGAGTACGGTGAAGAGACCCAGTACTTC
. TRBJ1-1 . 15 TRBV19 CASSRSRQANTEAFF TGTGCCAGTAGTAGGTCGCGACAGGCTAACACTGAAGCTTTCTTT
. TRBJ1-3 . 15 TRBV28 CASSLWQGSGNTIYF TGTGCCAGCAGTTTGTGGCAGGGCTCTGGAAACACCATATATTTT
. TRBJ1-2 TRBD1 14 TRBV2 CASSRDRTSYGYTF TGTGCCAGCAGTAGGGACAGAACTTCCTATGGCTACACCTTC
. TRBJ2-1 . 15 TRBV28 CASSRAPFFSDEQFF TGTGCCAGCAGTCGAGCTCCCTTCTTCTCCGATGAGCAGTTCTTC
. TRBJ2-7 . 13 TRBV2 CASSGGISWEQYF TGTGCCAGTTCCGGGGGCATTTCGTGGGAGCAGTACTTC
. TRBJ2-3 TRBD2 15 TRBV30 CAWSTTSGIADTQYF TGTGCCTGGAGTACCACTAGCGGGATTGCAGATACGCAGTATTTT
few TRBJ2-2 . 15 TRBV7-3 CASSFGTPNTGELFF TGTGCCAGCAGCTTCGGGACTCCCAACACCGGGGAGCTGTTTTTT
. TRBJ2-3 TRBD2 14 TRBV30 CAWTLAGVPDTQYF TGTGCCTGGACTTTAGCGGGAGTACCAGATACGCAGTATTTT
. TRBJ2-5 . 13 TRBV5-1 CASSLVGTETQYF TGTGCCAGCAGCTTGGTGGGAACGGAGACCCAGTACTTC
. TRBJ2-1 TRBD2 14 TRBV28 CASRLAGGPREQFF TGTGCCAGCAGGTTAGCGGGAGGGCCTCGGGAGCAGTTCTTC
once TRBJ2-1 TRBD2 18 TRBV7-3 CASSLGTGGGLAGGEQFF TGTGCCAGCAGCTTGGGGACAGGGGGCGGACTAGCGGGAGGTGAGCAGTTCTTC
. TRBJ1-1 . 14 TRBV9 CASSVSGPNTEAFF TGTGCCAGCAGCGTCTCAGGGCCCAACACTGAAGCTTTCTTT
. TRBJ1-2 . 15 TRBV28 CASTLRGAQYYGYTF TGTGCCAGCACCCTGCGGGGCGCGCAGTACTATGGCTACACCTTC
. TRBJ2-5 . 15 TRBV7-8 CASSLVWGPQETQYF TGTGCCAGCAGCTTAGTTTGGGGGCCCCAAGAGACCCAGTACTTC
. TRBJ2-1 . 16 TRBV5-4 CASSPPGTSSYNEQFF TGTGCCAGCAGTCCACCCGGGACAAGCTCCTACAATGAGCAGTTCTTC
few TRBJ2-1 . 14 TRBV25-1 CASSELGSLNEQFF TGTGCCAGCAGTGAATTAGGTAGTCTGAATGAGCAGTTCTTC
. TRBJ2-7 . 13 TRBV6-5 CASSKRQSYEQYF TGTGCCAGCAGTAAAAGACAGTCCTACGAGCAGTACTTC
. TRBJ1-5 TRBD1 16 TRBV6-5 CASSNSGGEHNQPQHF TGTGCCAGCAGTAACTCAGGGGGGGAACACAATCAGCCCCAGCATTTT
once TRBJ1-4 TRBD1 15 TRBV2 CASSVQGQEAEKLFF TGTGCCAGCAGTGTACAGGGGCAGGAAGCTGAAAAACTGTTTTTT
. TRBJ2-3 . 11 TRBV21-1 CGIYSTDTQYF TGTGGGATTTATAGCACAGATACGCAGTATTTT
. TRBJ2-1 . 13 TRBV10-3 CAISELAANEQFF TGTGCCATCAGTGAACTAGCAGCGAATGAGCAGTTCTTC
. TRBJ1-2 . 11 TRBV28 CASIAGDGYTF TGTGCCAGCATCGCTGGAGACGGCTACACCTTC
. TRBJ2-5 . 18 TRBV15 CATSRDPASQMRRETQYF TGTGCCACCAGCAGAGATCCGGCTAGCCAGATGAGGCGGGAGACCCAGTACTTC
. TRBJ1-1 . 13 TRBV30 CAWSTGSGPEAFF TGTGCCTGGAGCACAGGGTCAGGCCCTGAAGCTTTCTTT